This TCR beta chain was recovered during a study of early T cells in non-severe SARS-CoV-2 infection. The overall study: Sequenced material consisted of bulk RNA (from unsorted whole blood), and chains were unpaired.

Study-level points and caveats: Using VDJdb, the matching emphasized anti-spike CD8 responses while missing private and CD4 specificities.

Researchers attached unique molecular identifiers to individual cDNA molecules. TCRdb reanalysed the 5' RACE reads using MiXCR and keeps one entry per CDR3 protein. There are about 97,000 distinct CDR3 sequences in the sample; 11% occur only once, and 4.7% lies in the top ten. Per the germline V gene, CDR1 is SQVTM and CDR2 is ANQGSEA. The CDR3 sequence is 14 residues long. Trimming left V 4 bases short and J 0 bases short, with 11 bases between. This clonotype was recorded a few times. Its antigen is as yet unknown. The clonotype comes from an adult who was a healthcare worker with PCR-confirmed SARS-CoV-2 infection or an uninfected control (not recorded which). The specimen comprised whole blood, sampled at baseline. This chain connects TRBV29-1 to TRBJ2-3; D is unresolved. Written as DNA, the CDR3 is TGCAGCGTTGGAGCGCCCGTAAGCACAGATACGCAGTATTTT. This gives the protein CSVGAPVSTDTQYF.